These 5 T cell receptor beta chains came from one sample sequenced in a study of identical twins. In TCRdb, the 5' RACE reads were re-called with MiXCR into one record per CDR3 protein. The table has roughly 720,000 distinct CDR3 sequences, 15% to 20% seen once. This sample was shared with a second study, whose subject was T cells expressing NK-cell markers.

The material sequenced was PBMCs. The origin of the receptors is a woman between 18 and 29 years old in good health.

This sequence joins TRBV7-8 and TRBJ2-5; TRBD2 aligns across 9 bases. The CDR3 spans 16 residues. Losses at the gene ends were 2 bases for V and 5 bases for J; bases not matched to a gene: 9. The germline gives CDR1 SGHVS, CDR2 FQNEAQ. The CDR3: CASSLRGGGARETQYF. Written as DNA, the CDR3 is TGTGCCAGCAGCTTACGGGGCGGGGGGGCCCGTGAGACCCAGTACTTC.

The chain joins TRBV6-2 or TRBV6-3 to TRBJ2-5; TRBD2 matches at 12 bases. This CDR3 comprises 17 residues. V lost 7 bases to trimming and J lost 0 bases; unmatched junction nucleotides: 9. Germline CDR1 is MNHEY and CDR2 is SVGEGT. Here the CDR3 reads CASTRLAGAEYQETQYF. CDR3 nucleotide sequence: TGTGCCAGCACCAGACTAGCGGGGGCGGAGTACCAAGAGACCCAGTACTTC.

The V call is TRBV5-1, the J call TRBJ2-1, with 7 bases matching TRBD2. This CDR3 region has 15 residues. In germline, CDR1 is SGHRS, CDR2 YFSETQ. The trim removed 0 bases at V and 5 bases at J, leaving 5 bases unmatched. CDR3 bases: TGCGCCAGCAGCTTGGATGGGGGAGGGGACAATGAGCAGTTCTTC. This codes for CASSLDGGGDNEQFF. Supplemented by reference TRBV5-1 and TRBJ2-1, the full variable domain reads KAGVTQTPRYLIKTRGQQVTLSCSPISGHRSVSWYQQTPGQGLQFLFEYFSETQRNKGNFPGRFSGRQFSNSRSEMNVSTLELGDSALYLCASSLDGGGDNEQFFGPGTRLTVL.

This clonotype was observed a few times. The genes are TRBV7-9 and TRBJ2-3, with 8 nucleotides matching TRBD1. V was clipped by 8 bases and J by 5 bases; unmatched bases: 12. Germline lookup yields CDR1 SEHNR and CDR2 FQNEAQ (reference sequence). There are 15 residues in the CDR3. The CDR3 bases are TGTGCCAGCGGCCTACAGGGGGTTTTACAAGATACGCAGTATTTT. Its protein is CASGLQGVLQDTQYF.

The genes are TRBV7-9 and TRBJ2-7; D gene ambiguous. CDR1 SEHNR and CDR2 FQNEAQ come from the germline V gene (reference sequence). The CDR3 is 15 residues long. V was trimmed by 5 bases and J by 1 base, leaving 15 bases between them. Written as DNA, the CDR3 is TGTGCCAGCAGCACGAACCAGATGGGGTCCTACGAGCAGTACTTC. It encodes CASSTNQMGSYEQYF. The whole variable domain, remainder taken from reference TRBV7-9 and TRBJ2-7, is DTGVSQNPRHKITKRGQNVTFRCDPISEHNRLYWYRQTLGQGPEFLTYFQNEAQLEKSRLLSDRFSAERPKGSFSTLEIQRTEQGDSAMYLCASSTNQMGSYEQYFGPGTRLTVT.